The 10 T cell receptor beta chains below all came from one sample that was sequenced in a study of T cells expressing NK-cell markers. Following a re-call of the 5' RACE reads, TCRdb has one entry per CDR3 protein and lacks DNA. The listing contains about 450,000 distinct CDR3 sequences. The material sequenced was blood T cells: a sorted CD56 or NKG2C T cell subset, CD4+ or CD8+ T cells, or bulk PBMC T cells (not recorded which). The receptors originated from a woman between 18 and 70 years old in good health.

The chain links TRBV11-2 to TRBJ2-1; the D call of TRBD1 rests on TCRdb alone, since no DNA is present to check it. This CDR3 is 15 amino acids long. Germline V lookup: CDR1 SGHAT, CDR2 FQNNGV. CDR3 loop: CASSLLTGAYNEQFF.

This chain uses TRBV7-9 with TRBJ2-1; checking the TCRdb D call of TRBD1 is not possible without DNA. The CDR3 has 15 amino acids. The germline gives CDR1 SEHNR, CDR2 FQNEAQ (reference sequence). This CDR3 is CASRNGQSFYNEQFF.

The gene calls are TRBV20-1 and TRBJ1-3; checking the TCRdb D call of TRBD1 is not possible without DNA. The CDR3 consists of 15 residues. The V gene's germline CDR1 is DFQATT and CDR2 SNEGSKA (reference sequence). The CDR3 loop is CSARDTGTAGNTIYF.

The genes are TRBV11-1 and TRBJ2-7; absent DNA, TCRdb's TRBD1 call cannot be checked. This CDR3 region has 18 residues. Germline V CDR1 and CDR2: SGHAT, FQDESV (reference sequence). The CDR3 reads CASSWGGTGRFITYEQYF.

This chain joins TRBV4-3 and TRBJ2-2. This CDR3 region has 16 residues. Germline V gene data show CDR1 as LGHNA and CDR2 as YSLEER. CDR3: CASSQEGSRHTGELFF.

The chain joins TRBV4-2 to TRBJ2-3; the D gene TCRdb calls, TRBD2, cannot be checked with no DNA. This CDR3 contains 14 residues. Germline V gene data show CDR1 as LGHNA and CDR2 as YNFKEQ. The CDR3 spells CASSPGLHTDTQYF.

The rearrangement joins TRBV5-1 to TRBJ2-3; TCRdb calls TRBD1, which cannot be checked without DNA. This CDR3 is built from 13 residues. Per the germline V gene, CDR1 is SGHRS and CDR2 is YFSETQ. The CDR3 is CASSATGPDTQYF.

The CDR3 reads CTTGGPGELFF. The chain is built from TRBV12-3 or TRBV12-4 and TRBJ2-2; TCRdb outputs TRBD1, but without DNA this stays unchecked. The CDR3 has 11 residues.

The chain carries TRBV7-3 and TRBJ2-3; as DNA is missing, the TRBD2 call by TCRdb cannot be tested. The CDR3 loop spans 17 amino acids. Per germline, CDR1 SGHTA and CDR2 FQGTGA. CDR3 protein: CASSPQKLATGVDTQYF.

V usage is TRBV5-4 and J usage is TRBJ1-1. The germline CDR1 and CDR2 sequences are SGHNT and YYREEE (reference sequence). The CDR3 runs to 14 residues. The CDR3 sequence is CASSLVRAGAEAFF.